This T cell receptor (beta chain) was sequenced during a study of Tregs in tolerant kidney transplant recipients. Assay used: immunoSEQ multiplex PCR; TCRdb lists only in-frame clones, some missing. The sample features about 48,000 clones, with 0.75% to 0.95% in its top ten. The CDR3 has 14 amino acids. V dropped 3 bases and J dropped 7 bases, with 13 bases sitting between them. Germline CDR1 reads SEHNR; CDR2 reads FQNEAQ (reference sequence). Of note for this clone: Read coverage stops 3 residues before the CDR3 terminus; the germline J gene supplies the remainder.

The clonotype comes from a human donor who received a combined kidney and bone marrow transplant. This chain uses TRBV7-9 with TRBJ2-1; D not resolved. The sample was CD4+ T cells from blood, taken before the transplant. CDR3 loop: CASSLSLVSNEQFF. Incomplete CDR3 DNA: TGTGCCAGCAGCTTGAGTCTAGTGTCTAATGAG.